What follows describes a single T cell receptor (beta chain). The target antigen is unknown. The sample belongs to a study of human T cells and chemical hapten exposure. Overall study: Variation in per-sample TCR yields came mainly from small pooled library volume differences. Findings and caveats of the study: No alteration of TCRs above 1 in 1000 frequency was seen with DPC sensitization.

The germline gives CDR1 MNHEY, CDR2 SVGAGI. V lost 8 bases and J lost 5, with 15 bases in between. This CDR3 has 14 amino acids. Individual cDNA molecules (in the library) carried attached unique molecular identifiers. Original processing methods: TCRs per sample had a median of around 98,000 and ranged from about 20,000 to 700,000. TCRdb re-derived calls from the RACE reads in MiXCR, one entry per CDR3 protein. What appears here as the V and J calls and clone size reflects TCRdb's work, not the paper's. Here the sample spans 130,000 or so distinct CDR3 sequences, around 8.3% being singletons. The time point here: healthy volunteer bleed at 2 weeks. Before extraction, the whole blood was not fractionated, and total RNA was taken from it.

The chain combines TRBV6-5 with TRBJ2-2, with D perhaps matching TRBD1 (5 bases). This receptor was obtained from a male donor in good health. Some clones in this sample may be carry-over from other donors' samples. Sequenced sample: whole blood. The CDR3: CASQGKEWTGELFF. Written as DNA, the CDR3 is TGTGCCAGCCAGGGCAAGGAATGGACCGGGGAGCTGTTTTTT.